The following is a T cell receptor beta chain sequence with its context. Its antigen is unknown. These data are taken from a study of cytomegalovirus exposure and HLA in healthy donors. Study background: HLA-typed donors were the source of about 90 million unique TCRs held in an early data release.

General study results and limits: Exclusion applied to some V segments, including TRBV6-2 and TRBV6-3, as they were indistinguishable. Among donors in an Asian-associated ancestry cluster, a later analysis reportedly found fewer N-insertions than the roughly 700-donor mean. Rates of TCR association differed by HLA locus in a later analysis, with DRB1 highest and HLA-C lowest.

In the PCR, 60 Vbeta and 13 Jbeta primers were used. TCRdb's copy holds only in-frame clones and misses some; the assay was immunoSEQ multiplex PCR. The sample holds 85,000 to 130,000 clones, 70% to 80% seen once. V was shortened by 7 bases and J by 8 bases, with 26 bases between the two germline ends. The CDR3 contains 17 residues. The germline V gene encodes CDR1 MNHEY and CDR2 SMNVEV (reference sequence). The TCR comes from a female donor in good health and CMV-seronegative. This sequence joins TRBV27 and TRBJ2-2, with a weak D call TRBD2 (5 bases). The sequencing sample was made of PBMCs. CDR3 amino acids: CASTSLLPSGITGELFF. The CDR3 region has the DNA TGTGCCAGCACCTCCCTCCTACCCTCGGGAATAACTGGGGAGCTGTTTTTT.